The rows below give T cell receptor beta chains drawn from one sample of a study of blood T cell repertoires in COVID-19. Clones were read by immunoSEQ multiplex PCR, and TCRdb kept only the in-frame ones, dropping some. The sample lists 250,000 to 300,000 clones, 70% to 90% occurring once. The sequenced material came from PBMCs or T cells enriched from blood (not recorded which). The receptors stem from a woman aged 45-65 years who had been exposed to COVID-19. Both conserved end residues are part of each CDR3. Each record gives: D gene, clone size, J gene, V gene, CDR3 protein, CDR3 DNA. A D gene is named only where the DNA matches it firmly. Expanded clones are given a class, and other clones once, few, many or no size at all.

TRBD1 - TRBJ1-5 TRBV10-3 CAISESGRGGYSNQPQHF TGTGCCATCAGTGAGTCGGGAAGAGGGGGCTATAGCAATCAGCCCCAGCATTTT
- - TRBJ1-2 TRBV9 CASSVGVGGYGYTF TGTGCCAGCAGCGTAGGAGTAGGCGGCTATGGCTACACCTTC
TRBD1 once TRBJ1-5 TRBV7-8 CASSFSGQGIGNQPQHF TGTGCCAGCAGCTTTTCCGGACAGGGAATCGGCAATCAGCCCCAGCATTTT
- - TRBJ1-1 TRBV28 CASINQGSSNTEAFF TGTGCCAGTATTAACCAGGGCTCATCGAACACTGAAGCTTTCTTT
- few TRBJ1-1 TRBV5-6 CASSPYLMAGDLMTEAFF TGTGCCAGCAGCCCCTACCTGATGGCGGGAGACCTTATGACTGAAGCTTTCTTT
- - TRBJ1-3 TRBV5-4 CASRLAGPGNTIYF TGTGCCAGCAGACTGGCAGGCCCTGGAAACACCATATATTTT
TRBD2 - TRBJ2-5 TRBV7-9 CASSLVELAGGETQYF TGTGCCAGCAGCTTAGTGGAACTAGCGGGGGGAGAGACCCAGTACTTC
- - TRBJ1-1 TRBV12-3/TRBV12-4 CASSLTGTEAFF TGTGCCAGCAGTCTCACGGGCACTGAAGCTTTCTTT
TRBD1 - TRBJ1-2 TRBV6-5 CATRDRGPRGYTF TGTGCCACCAGGGACAGGGGGCCTCGGGGCTACACCTTC
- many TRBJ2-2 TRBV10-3 CATTGTASTGELFF TGTGCCACCACAGGGACCGCTTCCACCGGGGAGCTGTTTTTT
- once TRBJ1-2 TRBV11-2 CASSSTAANYGYTF TGTGCCAGCAGCTCCACAGCCGCTAACTATGGCTACACCTTC
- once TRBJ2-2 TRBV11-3 CASSRTGELFF TGTGCCAGCAGCCGCACCGGGGAGCTGTTTTTT
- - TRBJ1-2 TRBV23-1 CASSQQGRGNGYTF TGCGCCAGCAGTCAACAGGGGAGGGGAAATGGCTACACCTTC
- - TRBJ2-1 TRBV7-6 CASSLVQGNGLGEQFF TGTGCCAGCAGCTTAGTGCAGGGTAACGGCTTGGGTGAGCAGTTCTTC
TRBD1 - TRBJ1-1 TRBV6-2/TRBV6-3 CASSYVTGTGVTEAFF TGTGCCAGCAGTTACGTTACGGGGACAGGGGTAACTGAAGCTTTCTTT
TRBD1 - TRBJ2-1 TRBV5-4 CASSPGTGDNEQFF TGTGCCAGCAGTCCCGGGACAGGGGACAATGAGCAGTTCTTC
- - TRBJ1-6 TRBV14 CASSRSQQLSYNSPLHF TGTGCCAGCAGCCGATCCCAACAGCTATCCTATAATTCACCCCTCCACTTT
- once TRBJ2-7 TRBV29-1 CSVLGQWTYEQYF TGCAGCGTTCTCGGACAGTGGACCTACGAGCAGTACTTC
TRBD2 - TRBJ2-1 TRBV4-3 CASSQVLAGNEQFF TGCGCCAGCAGCCAAGTCCTAGCGGGCAATGAGCAGTTCTTC
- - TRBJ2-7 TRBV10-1 CASSDRVGYEQYF TGCGCCAGCAGTGACAGGGTCGGCTACGAGCAGTACTTC
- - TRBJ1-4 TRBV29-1 CSVEFQSNEKLFF TGCAGCGTTGAATTCCAGTCTAATGAAAAACTGTTTTTT
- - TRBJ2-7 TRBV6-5 CASSYGGRQLLYEQYF TGTGCCAGCAGTTACGGCGGTCGGCAGTTGCTTTACGAGCAGTACTTC
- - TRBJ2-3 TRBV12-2 CASRLALWERPGGFTDTQYF TGTGCAAGTCGCTTAGCCCTCTGGGAACGACCGGGGGGATTCACAGATACGCAGTATTTT
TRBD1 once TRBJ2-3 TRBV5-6 CASSWTGDTQYF TGTGCCAGCAGCTGGACAGGGGATACGCAGTATTTT
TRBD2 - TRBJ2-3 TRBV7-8 CASSFERGSTDTQYF TGTGCCAGCAGCTTTGAGCGGGGGAGCACAGATACGCAGTATTTT
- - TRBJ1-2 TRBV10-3 CAISESAASYGYTF TGTGCCATCAGTGAGTCTGCGGCCTCCTATGGCTACACCTTC
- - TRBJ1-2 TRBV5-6 CASSLDSGNYGYTF TGTGCCAGCAGCTTGGATTCAGGGAACTATGGCTACACCTTC
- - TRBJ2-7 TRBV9 CASSAGHSYEQYF TGTGCCAGCAGCGCGGGACACTCCTACGAGCAGTACTTC
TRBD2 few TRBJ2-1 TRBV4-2 CASSQDLLAGGQIRYNEQFF TGTGCCAGCAGCCAAGATCTTCTAGCGGGGGGGCAGATTCGCTACAATGAGCAGTTCTTC
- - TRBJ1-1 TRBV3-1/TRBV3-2 CASSQGTVNTEAFF TGTGCCAGCAGCCAAGGGACAGTGAACACTGAAGCTTTCTTT
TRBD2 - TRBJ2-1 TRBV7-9 CASSIAGTSGGNNEQFF TGTGCCAGCAGCATCGCGGGGACTAGCGGGGGCAACAATGAGCAGTTCTTC
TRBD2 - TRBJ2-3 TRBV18 CASSPLPPSGKSTDTQYF TGTGCCAGCTCACCGCTTCCTCCTAGCGGAAAATCCACAGATACGCAGTATTTT
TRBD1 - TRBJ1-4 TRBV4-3 CASSQDWTGWEKLFF TGCGCCAGCAGCCAAGATTGGACAGGGTGGGAAAAACTGTTTTTT
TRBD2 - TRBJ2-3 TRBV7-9 CASSSRTSGGRDTQYF TGTGCCAGCAGCTCTCGGACTAGCGGGGGCCGTGATACGCAGTATTTT
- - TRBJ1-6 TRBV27 CASSLSRSNSPLHF TGTGCCAGCAGTTTAAGTAGGAGTAATTCACCCCTCCACTTT
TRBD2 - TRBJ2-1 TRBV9 CASSVSTQLALAGVYNEQFF TGTGCCAGCAGCGTATCTACCCAGCTAGCCCTAGCGGGGGTGTACAATGAGCAGTTCTTC
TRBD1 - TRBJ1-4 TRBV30 CAWNRGPVNEKLFF TGTGCCTGGAACAGGGGGCCTGTTAATGAAAAACTGTTTTTT
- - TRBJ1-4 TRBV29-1 CSVVFSSDNEKLFF TGCAGCGTTGTTTTTTCGAGTGATAATGAAAAACTGTTTTTT
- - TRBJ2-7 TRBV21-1 CASSKPDRDREQYF TGTGCCAGCAGCAAACCAGACAGGGACCGCGAGCAGTACTTC
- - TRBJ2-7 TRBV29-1 CSVGWTEGTEQYF TGCAGCGTGGGGTGGACAGAGGGGACCGAGCAGTACTTC
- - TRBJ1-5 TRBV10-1 CASSERGNQPQHF TGCGCCAGCAGTGAAAGAGGGAATCAGCCCCAGCATTTT
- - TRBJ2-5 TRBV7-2 CASSPRTKTGTQETQYF TGTGCCAGCAGCCCCCGAACAAAGACAGGAACTCAAGAGACCCAGTACTTC
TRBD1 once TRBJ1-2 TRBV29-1 CSVETGGLDYTF TGCAGCGTTGAAACAGGGGGGCTTGACTACACCTTC